The 2 T cell receptor beta chains given below trace back to one sample, sequenced in a study of HIV-infected children after antiretroviral therapy interruption. Noted treatment: PENTA 11 planned treatment interruption arm or continuous ART arm. The TCR library was built from RNA with a 3' RACE protocol and unique molecular identifiers. TCRdb ran MiXCR on the 3' RACE reads and lists one entry per CDR3 protein. The sample records some 16,000 distinct CDR3 sequences, about 3.7% being singletons. Sequences were derived from CD45RA+ CD4+ T cells from PBMCs, sampled from a donor given antiretroviral therapy, either interrupted or continuous. Stated subset: naive CD4+ CD45RA+ CD45RO- T cells. The source of these receptors is a child aged 2 to 17 with HIV.

This clonotype came up many times. The chain recombines TRBV12-3 or TRBV12-4 with TRBJ1-5; a possible D gene is TRBD1 (5 bases). CDR3 length: 14 amino acids. The V end lost 3 bases, the J end lost 2 bases, and 8 bases lay between the germline ends. CDR3: CASSFQGGNQPQHF. CDR3 nucleotides: TGTGCCAGCAGTTTCCAGGGAGGCAATCAGCCCCAGCATTTT.

Ten or more counts support this clonotype. The rearrangement links TRBV18 to TRBJ2-5; D gene unclear. This CDR3 has 14 residues. Germline CDR1 KGHSH, CDR2 LQKENI. V was cut by 6 bases and J by 2 bases, with 13 bases left in between. Here the CDR3 reads CASSPTYEQETQYF. The CDR3 DNA reads as TGTGCCAGCTCCCCGACCTACGAACAAGAGACCCAGTACTTC.